Listed below are T cell receptor beta chains from one sample, sequenced in a study of blood T cell repertoires in COVID-19. Produced via immunoSEQ multiplex PCR; TCRdb's table is partial and in-frame only. The sample has more than 300,000 clones, approximately 90% seen once. The sequenced material came from PBMCs or T cells enriched from blood (not recorded which). These receptor sequences come from a woman in her twenties or thirties who had recovered from COVID-19. Each CDR3 is given with its conserved first and last residue. A D gene is named only where the DNA matches it firmly. The size of a clone is reported for some rows only, either as once, few or many, or as a class for expanded clones.

D gene,J gene,clone size,V gene,CDR3 protein,CDR3 DNA
TRBD1,TRBJ2-6,-,TRBV19,CASRPQGAGANVLTF,TGTGCCAGTAGGCCCCAGGGGGCTGGGGCCAACGTCCTGACTTTC
TRBD2,TRBJ2-3,-,TRBV29-1,CSVEQSGGGQYF,TGCAGCGTTGAACAAAGCGGGGGCGGCCAGTATTTT
TRBD2,TRBJ2-1,-,TRBV7-7,CASSTSGGAREQFF,TGTGCTAGCAGCACTAGCGGGGGGGCCCGAGAGCAGTTCTTC
-,TRBJ1-1,-,TRBV19,CASSIEGKNTEAFF,TGTGCCAGTAGTATTGAGGGTAAGAACACTGAAGCTTTCTTT
TRBD1,TRBJ1-2,-,TRBV4-1,CASSPDRGSLYGYTF,TGCGCCAGCAGCCCCGACAGGGGGTCTCTCTATGGCTACACCTTC
TRBD1,TRBJ1-5,once,TRBV9,CASSVEQGDNQPQHF,TGTGCCAGCAGCGTAGAGCAGGGGGACAATCAGCCCCAGCATTTT
TRBD1,TRBJ1-1,-,TRBV5-1,CASSWDREAEAFF,TGCGCCAGCAGCTGGGACAGGGAAGCTGAAGCTTTCTTT
TRBD1,TRBJ1-2,-,TRBV5-4,CASSLGLGRGRRDYGYTF,TGTGCCAGCAGCTTGGGATTGGGCAGGGGGCGAAGAGACTATGGCTACACCTTC
-,TRBJ1-3,-,TRBV15,CATSRVARTRGNTIYF,TGTGCCACCAGCAGAGTGGCACGGACAAGGGGAAACACCATATATTTT
-,TRBJ1-1,-,TRBV5-1,CASSLFGQNTEAFF,TGCGCCAGCAGCTTGTTCGGACAGAACACTGAAGCTTTCTTT
-,TRBJ1-1,-,TRBV27,CASSLNGQPYTEAFF,TGTGCCAGCAGTTTAAACGGACAGCCATACACTGAAGCTTTCTTT
TRBD1,TRBJ1-2,few,TRBV5-4,CASSFGGDRTGVYGYTF,TGTGCCAGCAGCTTTGGGGGGGACAGGACCGGGGTCTATGGCTACACCTTC
TRBD1,TRBJ2-1,-,TRBV27,CASSKRTGVSSYNEQFF,TGTGCCAGCAGTAAACGGACAGGGGTGAGCTCCTACAATGAGCAGTTCTTC
-,TRBJ2-7,-,TRBV7-3,CASSLVAGADYEQYF,TGTGCCAGCAGCTTAGTCGCTGGGGCAGACTACGAGCAGTACTTC
-,TRBJ1-4,-,TRBV4-1,CASSQVVSGFEKLFF,TGCGCCAGCAGCCAAGTGGTGTCCGGGTTTGAAAAACTGTTTTTT
TRBD1,TRBJ2-7,-,TRBV3-1/TRBV3-2,CASSHRTGLFYEQYF,TGTGCCAGCAGCCACAGGACAGGGTTGTTCTACGAGCAGTACTTC
-,TRBJ1-2,few,TRBV15,CATSGFGGVTNYGYTF,TGTGCCACCAGCGGTTTCGGGGGAGTGACTAACTATGGCTACACCTTC
-,TRBJ1-2,-,TRBV6-5,CASQAGWNYGYTF,TGTGCCAGCCAGGCTGGGTGGAACTATGGCTACACCTTC
TRBD1,TRBJ2-7,-,TRBV4-1,CASSQDLGQGREQYF,TGCGCCAGCAGCCAAGATCTTGGACAGGGGCGCGAGCAGTACTTC
-,TRBJ2-3,-,TRBV29-1,CSIQMRRYTDTQYF,TGCAGCATTCAAATGCGGAGATACACAGATACGCAGTATTTT
TRBD2,TRBJ2-7,few,TRBV6-2/TRBV6-3,CASSYPTWGAGGRYEQYF,TGTGCCAGCAGTTACCCCACCTGGGGAGCGGGGGGTCGCTACGAGCAGTACTTC
-,TRBJ1-5,-,TRBV5-4,CASSLGPGSDNQPQHF,TGTGCCAGCAGCTTGGGGCCGGGAAGCGACAATCAGCCCCAGCATTTT
-,TRBJ1-2,-,TRBV18,CASSLDSPGVHYTF,TGTGCCAGCTCACTCGATTCCCCGGGAGTACACTACACCTTC
-,TRBJ1-6,-,TRBV6-6,CASSRRTLTGTKNNSPLHF,TGTGCCAGCAGTCGTAGAACGCTGACCGGGACAAAAAATAATTCACCCCTCCACTTT
-,TRBJ2-5,-,TRBV18,CASSQTGLETQYF,TGTGCCAGCTCACAAACAGGGTTGGAGACCCAGTACTTC
-,TRBJ2-1,-,TRBV7-9,CASSPKLSYNEQFF,TGTGCCAGCAGTCCAAAACTCTCCTACAATGAGCAGTTCTTC
-,TRBJ2-5,-,TRBV3-1/TRBV3-2,CASSKPPGKETQYF,TGTGCCAGCAGCAAGCCCCCGGGTAAGGAGACCCAGTACTTC
TRBD1,TRBJ2-3,-,TRBV18,CASSRQQGAKGADTQYF,TGTGCCAGCTCACGACAACAGGGGGCTAAGGGAGCAGATACGCAGTATTTT
-,TRBJ2-6,-,TRBV5-1,CASSRGHHSGANVLTF,TGCGCCAGCAGCCGCGGGCACCACTCTGGGGCCAACGTCCTGACTTTC
TRBD1,TRBJ1-1,once,TRBV7-9,CASSLEGASTEAFF,TGTGCCAGCAGCTTAGAGGGGGCCAGCACTGAAGCTTTCTTT
-,TRBJ2-5,-,TRBV7-9,CASSLLLQETQYF,TGTGCCAGCAGCTTATTGCTACAAGAGACCCAGTACTTC
-,TRBJ1-1,-,TRBV11-2,CASKGVNTEAFF,TGTGCCAGCAAGGGAGTGAACACTGAAGCTTTCTTT
TRBD1,TRBJ1-2,-,TRBV6-6,CASSQDRGSYGYTF,TGTGCCAGCAGTCAGGACAGGGGGAGCTATGGCTACACCTTC
-,TRBJ1-1,-,TRBV11-2,CASSLERGTEAFF,TGTGCCAGCAGCTTAGAAAGGGGCACTGAAGCTTTCTTT
-,TRBJ1-1,-,TRBV19,CASSHGGGTEAFF,TGTGCCAGTAGCCACGGCGGGGGGACTGAAGCTTTCTTT
-,TRBJ2-1,-,TRBV4-1,CASSRAWTESYNEQFF,TGCGCCAGCAGCCGAGCTTGGACAGAGTCCTACAATGAGCAGTTCTTC
-,TRBJ1-2,-,TRBV5-4,CASSPGWGGRTYGYTF,TGTGCCAGCAGCCCCGGGTGGGGGGGACGGACGTATGGCTACACCTTC
TRBD1,TRBJ1-6,-,TRBV6-5,CASRYRDRVDSPLHF,TGTGCCAGCAGGTACCGGGACAGGGTAGACTCACCCCTCCACTTT
-,TRBJ2-7,-,TRBV6-5,CASSYSITADTEQYF,TGTGCCAGCAGTTACTCGATAACGGCAGACACTGAGCAGTACTTC
TRBD1,TRBJ1-2,once,TRBV2,CASSRDRGQGYTF,TGTGCCAGCAGCCGGGACAGGGGTCAGGGCTACACCTTC
TRBD1,TRBJ2-7,-,TRBV19,CASTRDRGSYEQYF,TGTGCCAGTACCAGGGACAGGGGCTCCTACGAGCAGTACTTC
TRBD1,TRBJ1-3,-,TRBV9,CASSRWDRGLGSGNTIYF,TGTGCCAGCAGCCGATGGGACAGGGGGCTTGGATCTGGAAACACCATATATTTT
-,TRBJ1-1,-,TRBV5-1,CASRLTGMNTEAFF,TGCGCCAGCCGATTAACGGGGATGAACACTGAAGCTTTCTTT
TRBD1,TRBJ1-3,few,TRBV18,CASSPLPGGSSGNTIYF,TGTGCCAGCTCACCACTCCCAGGGGGTAGCTCTGGAAACACCATATATTTT
-,TRBJ2-7,-,TRBV5-1,CASSPGGGWEQYF,TGCGCCAGCAGCCCAGGAGGGGGCTGGGAGCAGTACTTC
TRBD1,TRBJ1-2,-,TRBV19,CASTLNRGIGYGYTF,TGTGCCAGTACTCTAAACAGGGGGATCGGCTATGGCTACACCTTC
-,TRBJ1-1,-,TRBV19,CASDKYTEAFF,TGTGCCAGCGACAAATACACTGAAGCTTTCTTT
-,TRBJ2-5,-,TRBV7-9,CASSLAEYQETQYF,TGTGCCAGCAGCTTAGCCGAGTACCAAGAGACCCAGTACTTC
TRBD1,TRBJ2-2,-,TRBV3-1/TRBV3-2,CASSQVSGQGNTGELFF,TGTGCCAGCAGCCAAGTTAGCGGACAGGGGAACACCGGGGAGCTGTTTTTT
TRBD1,TRBJ1-6,-,TRBV7-2,CASSQGARSNSPLHF,TGTGCCAGCAGCCAGGGGGCTAGGTCGAATTCACCCCTCCACTTT
TRBD1,TRBJ1-2,-,TRBV4-3,CASSQGQGSYGYTF,TGCGCCAGCAGCCAGGGACAGGGGAGCTATGGCTACACCTTC